The source of this T cell receptor (beta chain) is a study of PD-1 blockade in classical Hodgkin lymphoma. Notes on the study in general: By C4D1 there was a significant rise in CD4+ TCR diversity but not in CD8+ TCR diversity. It was reported that newly diagnosed patients had less baseline TCR diversity than healthy donors.

The germline CDR1 and CDR2 sequences are MGHRA and YSYEKL. This CDR3 spans 16 amino acids. With V trimmed by 4 bases and J by 8 bases, 13 bases remained unmatched. Every patient relapsed after autologous stem cell transplantation, and brentuximab vedotin exposure varied. A word on this clone: Its antigen is not known.

Generated by immunoSEQ multiplex PCR, the TCRdb table keeps only in-frame clones and is missing some. The table records roughly 18,000 clones, around three fifths of them present only once. The clonotype was recovered from a human donor with classical Hodgkin lymphoma. This material consisted of peripheral blood mononuclear cells (PBMCs), taken before the second cycle of nivolumab. The chain joins TRBV4-1 to TRBJ2-1; 8 nucleotides align to TRBD2. CDR3 sequence reads: CASSLLGGLVVDEQFF. The CDR3 DNA sequence: TGCGCCAGCAGCCTTCTTGGGGGACTAGTTGTAGATGAGCAGTTCTTC.